This TCR beta chain was recorded in a study of T cells after somatic rescue of genetic block. This table comes from immunoSEQ multiplex PCR, and its TCRdb copy is limited to in-frame clones, with some not included. The sample lists 15,000 or so clones, 55% to 75% seen once, with about 26% in the top ten. CDR3 size: 14 residues. Germline CDR1 reads MNHEY; CDR2 reads SVGAGI. The V gene lost 2 bases and the J gene lost 2 bases, with 8 bases spanning the gap. The chain joins TRBV6-5 to TRBJ2-3; unclear D gene. The specimen was peripheral blood mononuclear cells (PBMCs). The receptor was isolated from a man aged 18-30 years. The CDR3 sequence: CASSYRSSTDTQYF. CDR3 nucleotides: TGTGCCAGCAGTTACCGAAGCTCCACAGATACGCAGTATTTT.